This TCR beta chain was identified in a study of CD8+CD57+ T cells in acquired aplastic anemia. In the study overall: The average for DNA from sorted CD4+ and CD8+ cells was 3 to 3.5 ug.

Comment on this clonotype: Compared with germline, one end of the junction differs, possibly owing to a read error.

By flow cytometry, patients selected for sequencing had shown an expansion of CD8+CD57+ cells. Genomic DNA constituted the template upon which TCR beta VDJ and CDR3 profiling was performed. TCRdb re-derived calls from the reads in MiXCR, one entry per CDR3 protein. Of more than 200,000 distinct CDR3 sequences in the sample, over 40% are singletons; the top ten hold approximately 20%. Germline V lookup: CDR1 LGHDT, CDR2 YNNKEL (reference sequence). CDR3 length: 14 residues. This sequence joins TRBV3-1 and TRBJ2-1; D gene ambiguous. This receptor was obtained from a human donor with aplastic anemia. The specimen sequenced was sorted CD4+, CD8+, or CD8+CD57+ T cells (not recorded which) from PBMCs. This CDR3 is CASRQDLVVNEQFF. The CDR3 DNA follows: TGTGCCAGCAGGCAAGATCTGGTAGTCAATGAGCAGTTCTTC.